The source of this T cell receptor (beta chain) is a study of early T cells in non-severe SARS-CoV-2 infection. Study summary: RNA in bulk from unsorted whole blood was sequenced, and chains were unpaired.

General study results and limits: VDJdb matching skewed toward anti-spike CD8 responses, missing private and CD4 specificities.

The sample holds many counts of this clonotype. Its antigen is not identified. With V trimmed by 3 bases and J by 1 base, 11 bases remained unmatched. The germline V gene encodes CDR1 SGHRS and CDR2 YFSETQ. CDR3 length equals 18 residues. Each single cDNA molecule received a unique molecular identifier. Each CDR3 protein gets one entry after TCRdb re-called the 5' RACE reads with MiXCR. The table records 55,000 to 65,000 distinct CDR3 sequences, 10% to 11% of them present only once. This chain uses TRBV5-1 with TRBJ2-3; 10 bases agree with TRBD2. This sequence was found in an adult who was a healthcare worker with PCR-confirmed SARS-CoV-2 infection or an uninfected control (not recorded which). Sequenced sample: whole blood. This chain's CDR3 is CASSSLARTSGGTDTQYF. For the CDR3, the DNA is TGCGCCAGCAGCTCTCTCGCCCGGACTAGCGGAGGCACAGATACGCAGTATTTT.